These 22 T cell receptor beta chains came from one sample sequenced in a study of blood T cell repertoires in COVID-19. The method was immunoSEQ multiplex PCR; TCRdb's version includes in-frame clones alone and lacks a portion of them. The data contain around 93,000 clones, 88% of them singletons. Sequencing was done on a sample of peripheral blood. These receptors came from a man older than 75 with acute or convalescent COVID-19.

This clone was recorded a few times. This chain joins TRBV7-2 and TRBJ1-1, with no clear D. V was shortened by 11 bases and J by 1 base, with 23 bases between the two germline ends. Germline CDR1 is SGHTA and CDR2 is FQGNSA. The CDR3 is 16 amino acids. CDR3 sequence: CAAARDLPRGNTEAFF. CDR3 in DNA: TGTGCCGCCGCCCGGGATTTGCCCCGAGGGAACACTGAAGCTTTCTTT.

Comments on this clone: The junction departs from germline at one end; a sequencing error may be responsible. The genes are TRBV5-1 and TRBJ2-3; TRBD1 aligns across 7 bases. This CDR3 has 14 amino acids. The germline gives CDR1 SGHRS, CDR2 YFSETQ. CDR3 coding DNA: TGCGCCAGTAGCTCCGGGACAGTTCTTGATACGCAGTATTTT. Its translation: CASSSGTVLDTQYF. The full variable domain, completed using reference TRBV5-1 and TRBJ2-3, is KAGVTQTPRYLIKTRGQQVTLSCSPISGHRSVSWYQQTPGQGLQFLFEYFSETQRNKGNFPGRFSGRQFSNSRSEMNVSTLELGDSALYLCASSSGTVLDTQYFGPGTRLTVL.

The chain couples TRBV3-1 (or the pseudogene TRBV3-2) to TRBJ1-1; D call uncertain. This CDR3 region has 12 residues. Germline lookup yields CDR1 LGHDT and CDR2 YNNKEL (reference sequence). V lost 2 bases and J 4 bases, leaving 5 bases between the germline ends. DNA of the CDR3: TGTGCCAGCAGCCAAAGCACCACTGAAGCTTTCTTT. Amino acids: CASSQSTTEAFF.

This rearrangement joins TRBV27 to TRBJ1-3; 8 nucleotides agree with TRBD1. The germline gives CDR1 MNHEY, CDR2 SMNVEV (reference sequence). CDR3 length: 15 amino acids. V shed 7 bases, J shed 2 bases, and the junction held 7 bases outside the gene matches. CDR3 sequence (DNA): TGTGCCAGCACCAAACAGGGGGGCCCTGGAAACACCATATATTTT. Protein: CASTKQGGPGNTIYF.

Only one count was recorded for this clone. CDR3 DNA sequence: TGTGCCAGCAGCTTAAGAGGGGCGAGCAGCGGGGGAGACACAGATACGCAGTATTTT. It encodes CASSLRGASSGGDTDTQYF. The chain couples TRBV7-3 to TRBJ2-3; 8 bases match TRBD2. Germline-derived CDR1 and CDR2 are SGHTA and FQGTGA. The CDR3 consists of 19 residues. Trimming took 1 base from V and 2 from J; bases not matched to a gene: 14.

The V and J genes are TRBV19 and TRBJ1-1, with TRBD1 identical over 11 bases. The germline gives CDR1 LNHDA, CDR2 SQIVND (reference sequence). The ends lost 8 bases at V and 5 bases at J; junction bases unmatched: 4. This CDR3 comprises 13 residues. CDR3 sequence reads: CASWDRGFTEAFF. CDR3 sequence (DNA): TGTGCCAGTTGGGACAGGGGGTTTACTGAAGCTTTCTTT.

The chain joins TRBV5-1 to TRBJ2-1; tentative D call: TRBD1 (6 bases). CDR3 length: 13 amino acids. Germline CDR1 reads SGHRS; CDR2 reads YFSETQ. The V and J ends lost 5 bases and 5 bases respectively, with 11 bases between them. The CDR3, as DNA: TGCGCCAGCAGGCGGGCAGGGGACAATGAGCAGTTCTTC. Amino acids: CASRRAGDNEQFF.

The chain has TRBV11-3 and TRBJ2-1; 10 positions match TRBD2. This CDR3 spans 19 amino acids. In germline, CDR1 is SGHNT, CDR2 YENEEA. J lost 7 bases, V lost 7 bases, and 22 bases had no gene match. CDR3: CASILMTGTVTSGRNEQFF. The CDR3 DNA is TGTGCCAGCATCCTTATGACAGGCACGGTGACTAGCGGGCGGAATGAGCAGTTCTTC. Combining the CDR3 with reference TRBV11-3 and TRBJ2-1 gives the whole variable domain EAGVVQSPRYKIIEKKQPVAFWCNPISGHNTLYWYLQNLGQGPELLIRYENEEAVDDSQLPKDRFSAERLKGVDSTLKIQPAELGDSAVYLCASILMTGTVTSGRNEQFFGPGTRLTVL.

This chain uses TRBV18 with TRBJ2-1; possible D gene TRBD2, 5 bases. The CDR3 consists of 16 residues. The V and J ends lost 2 bases and 8 bases respectively, with 19 bases between them. Germline values: CDR1 KGHSH, CDR2 LQKENI. Written as DNA, the CDR3 is TGTGCCAGCTCACCAGGGGTTGCGGGCCCTCAGGATGAGCAGTTCTTC. This translates into CASSPGVAGPQDEQFF.

The CDR3 sequence is CASSRHRDEQYF. DNA for the CDR3: TGTGCCAGCAGCCGGCACAGGGACGAGCAGTACTTC. V gene TRBV3-1 (or the pseudogene TRBV3-2) combines with J gene TRBJ2-7, with D tentatively TRBD1 (6 bases). The CDR3 totals 12 residues. V lost 4 bases to trimming and J lost 5 bases, with 9 bases between them. The germline gives CDR1 LGHDT, CDR2 YNNKEL (reference sequence).

The chain links TRBV11-2 to TRBJ1-3; D remains unclear. Germline V gene data show CDR1 as SGHAT and CDR2 as FQNNGV. Trimming stripped 0 bases from V and 0 bases from J, with 6 bases between. The CDR3 is 15 residues long. The CDR3 DNA follows: TGTGCCAGCAGCTTAGAATTGGCCTCTGGAAACACCATATATTTT. Its protein product is CASSLELASGNTIYF.

This chain joins TRBV6-5 and TRBJ1-5, with D hard to call. This CDR3 is 12 amino acids long. The V and J ends lost 4 bases and 2 bases respectively, with 3 bases between them. Looked up from germline, CDR1 is MNHEY and CDR2 is SVGAGI. The CDR3 loop is CASSSGNQPQHF. The CDR3 DNA sequence: TGTGCCAGCAGTTCTGGCAATCAGCCCCAGCATTTT.

The rearrangement joins TRBV6-2 or TRBV6-3 to TRBJ1-5; the D is unclear. Between the trimmed V and J ends, which lost 0 bases and 0 bases, there was a span of 9 bases. The CDR3 totals 16 residues. Germline CDR1 is MNHEY and CDR2 is SVGEGT. The CDR3 reads CASSYSAGYSNQPQHF. CDR3 sequence (DNA): TGTGCCAGCAGTTACTCTGCGGGGTATAGCAATCAGCCCCAGCATTTT.

The V and J genes are TRBV5-1 and TRBJ2-3; 12 bases are a match to TRBD2. The CDR3 loop spans 16 amino acids. V dropped 4 bases and J dropped 5; count of bases not matched to a gene: 8. CDR1 and CDR2 from the germline V gene are SGHRS and YFSETQ. The CDR3: CASSRGPGLAGDTQYF. The CDR3 bases are TGCGCCAGCAGCCGAGGACCGGGACTAGCGGGAGATACGCAGTATTTT.

The chain combines TRBV7-2 with TRBJ1-3, with TRBD1 matching over 8 bases. Germline V gene sequence: CDR1 SGHTA, CDR2 FQGNSA. The CDR3 has 16 amino acids. Germline trimming cut 5 bases from V and 3 bases from J; bases unmatched to any gene: 9. CDR3 sequence: CASSGTGIVLGNTIYF. In nucleotides, the CDR3 is TGTGCCAGCAGCGGGACAGGAATAGTCCTTGGAAACACCATATATTTT. Filled out from reference TRBV7-2 and TRBJ1-3, the complete variable domain reads GAGVSQSPSNKVTEKGKDVELRCDPISGHTALYWYRQSLGQGLEFLIYFQGNSAPDKSGLPSDRFSAERTGGSVSTLTIQRTQQEDSAVYLCASSGTGIVLGNTIYFGEGSWLTVV.

The chain uses TRBV19 and TRBJ1-6; D might be TRBD1 (5 bases). CDR3 length: 14 amino acids. CDR1 and CDR2 from the germline V gene are LNHDA and SQIVND (reference sequence). Trimming removed 6 bases from V and 10 bases from J, with 16 bases in between. CDR3 sequence: CASRAGGEQSPLHF. The CDR3 nucleotides read TGTGCCAGTAGGGCCGGGGGAGAGCAATCACCCCTCCACTTT.

The V call is TRBV25-1, the J call TRBJ2-7, with D possibly TRBD1 on 6 matching bases. V was shortened by 10 bases and J by 3 bases, with 13 bases between the two germline ends. Germline assignment: CDR1 MGHDK and CDR2 SYGVNS. The CDR3 covers 12 residues. The CDR3 DNA reads as TGTGCCACGACAGGACAGCGCTACGAGCAGTACTTC. Amino acids: CATTGQRYEQYF.

The chain is built from TRBV5-1 and TRBJ2-2; the D is unclear. The V end was cut by 1 base, the J end by 1 base, with 5 bases between. The germline CDR1 and CDR2 sequences are SGHRS and YFSETQ. The CDR3 length is 14 residues. DNA for the CDR3: TGCGCCAGCAGCTTGACTTGGAACACCGGGGAGCTGTTTTTT. Its protein product is CASSLTWNTGELFF.

The chain carries TRBV6-5 and TRBJ1-4, with 7 positions matching TRBD1. Unmatched junction bases numbered 6, after V lost 4 bases and J lost 1 base. CDR3 length equals 16 residues. From germline, CDR1 is MNHEY and CDR2 SVGAGI. CDR3 residues: CASSSYRGVTNEKLFF. The DNA of the CDR3 is TGTGCCAGCAGTTCATACAGGGGCGTAACTAATGAAAAACTGTTTTTT.

V gene TRBV3-1 (or the pseudogene TRBV3-2) combines with J gene TRBJ2-3; 7 positions match TRBD2. The J segment lost 0 bases and the V segment lost 6 bases, leaving 9 bases of the junction unmatched. Germline CDR1 is LGHDT and CDR2 is YNNKEL (reference sequence). CDR3 length: 16 residues. CDR3 coding DNA: TGTGCCAGCAGTCCCGGAACGGGGGGTAGCACAGATACGCAGTATTTT. This encodes CASSPGTGGSTDTQYF.

The J gene is TRBJ2-3, the V gene TRBV24-1, with TRBD1 matching over 7 bases. The CDR3 runs to 16 residues. Germline CDR1 KGHDR, CDR2 SFDVKD. V lost 4 bases, J lost 1 base, and 7 bases stayed unmatched. CDR3 in DNA: TGTGCCACCAGTGACGCCCGGACAGGTGGCACAGATACGCAGTATTTT. This codes for CATSDARTGGTDTQYF.

The chain is built from TRBV19 and TRBJ2-7, with 9 positions matching TRBD2. There are 17 residues in the CDR3. Germline CDR1 LNHDA, CDR2 SQIVND (reference sequence). Germline trimming cut 5 bases from V and 4 bases from J; bases unmatched to any gene: 15. The CDR3 region has the DNA TGTGCCAGTAGTGTACTAGCGGCGGGAGGGCCGGGGTACGAGCAGTACTTC. This codes for CASSVLAAGGPGYEQYF.